This T cell receptor beta chain was recovered during a study of OX40 agonist ivuxolimab in advanced cancers. Whole-study context: The patients got ivuxolimab, which is an agonistic anti-OX40 (CD134) antibody. Dose-escalation patients suffered from hepatocellular carcinoma, melanoma, renal cell or head and neck cancer.

Whole-study results and caveats: Among expanded peripheral T cells, antigen specificity went undetermined.

Germline loops: CDR1 SQVTM, CDR2 ANQGSEA. V was shortened by 3 bases and J by 3 bases, with 18 bases between the two germline ends. This CDR3 has 15 amino acids. Produced via immunoSEQ multiplex PCR; TCRdb's table is partial and in-frame only. The data contain fewer than 75,000 clones, approximately 90% of them singletons. A word on this clone: Antigen: not known.

Blood was sampled at baseline, cycle 4 day 1, and cycle 7 day 1. The sample here was CD4+ or CD8+ T cells sorted from blood, taken in a trial of the OX40 agonist ivuxolimab. This receptor was taken from an adult with an advanced solid tumor such as melanoma, head and neck, liver or kidney cancer. V and J are TRBV29-1 and TRBJ2-7, with D possibly TRBD1 on 6 matching bases. DNA of the CDR3: TGCAGCGTTGAGTTGGGAAGGACAGCTGTCTACGAGCAGTACTTC. It specifies CSVELGRTAVYEQYF.